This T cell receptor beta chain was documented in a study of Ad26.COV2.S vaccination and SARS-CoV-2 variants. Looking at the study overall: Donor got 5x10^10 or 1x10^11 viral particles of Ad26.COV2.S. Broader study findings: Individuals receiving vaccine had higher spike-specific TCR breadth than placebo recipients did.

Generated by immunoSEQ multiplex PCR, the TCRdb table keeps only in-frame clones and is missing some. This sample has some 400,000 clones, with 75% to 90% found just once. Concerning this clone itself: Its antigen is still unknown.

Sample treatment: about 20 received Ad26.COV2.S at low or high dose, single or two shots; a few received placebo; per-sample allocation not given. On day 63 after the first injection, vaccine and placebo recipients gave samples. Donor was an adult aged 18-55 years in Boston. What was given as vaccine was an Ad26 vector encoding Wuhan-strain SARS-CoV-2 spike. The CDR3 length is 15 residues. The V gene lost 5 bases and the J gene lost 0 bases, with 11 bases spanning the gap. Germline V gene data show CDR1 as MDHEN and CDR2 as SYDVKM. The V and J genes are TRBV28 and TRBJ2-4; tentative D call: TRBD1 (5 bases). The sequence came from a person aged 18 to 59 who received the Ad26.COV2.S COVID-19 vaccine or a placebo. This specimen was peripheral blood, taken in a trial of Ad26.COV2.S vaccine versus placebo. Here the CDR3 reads CASSLIQGAKNIQYF. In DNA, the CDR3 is TGTGCCAGCAGTCTTATTCAGGGAGCCAAAAACATTCAGTACTTC.